This entry lists 5 T cell receptor beta chains sequenced from one sample in a study of blood T cell repertoires in COVID-19. Assay: immunoSEQ multiplex PCR; the TCRdb copy retains only in-frame clones and omits some. Of around 250,000 clones in the sample, about 85% are singletons; the top ten hold roughly 1.9%. Material for sequencing was peripheral blood. These receptors were obtained from a man aged 25 to 40 who had recovered from COVID-19.

The V call is TRBV7-8, the J call TRBJ2-7; no firm D call. V was pared by 7 bases and J by 6 bases, with 13 bases between. Germline loops: CDR1 SGHVS, CDR2 FQNEAQ. The CDR3 runs 12 residues. CDR3 nucleotide sequence: TGTGCCAGCACCATTAACGGGTTCGAGCAGTACGTC. Translating gives CASTINGFEQYV.

This chain joins TRBV18 and TRBJ1-4; 7 bases match TRBD1. Looked up from germline, CDR1 is KGHSH and CDR2 is LQKENI. The CDR3 has 17 amino acids. V shed 3 bases and J 4 bases; nucleotides not matched to a gene: 11. The CDR3: CASSPSIWTGDNEKLFF. DNA for the CDR3: TGTGCCAGCTCACCGTCAATCTGGACAGGAGATAATGAAAAACTGTTTTTT.

V usage is TRBV6-1 and J usage is TRBJ1-1, with a weak D call TRBD1 (5 bases). Germline V lookup: CDR1 MNHNS, CDR2 SASEGT. Trimming removed 1 base at V and 6 bases at J, with 12 bases between. The CDR3 length is 14 residues. The CDR3 loop reads CASSEDKGFPEAFF. In nucleotides, the CDR3 is TGTGCCAGCAGTGAAGATAAGGGGTTCCCTGAAGCTTTCTTT.

The chain is built from TRBV4-2 and TRBJ2-5; 7 bases line up with TRBD2. From germline, CDR1 is LGHNA and CDR2 YNFKEQ. V was clipped by 1 base and J by 4 bases; unmatched bases: 3. The CDR3 loop spans 14 amino acids. The CDR3 here is CASSQGTRIETQYF. CDR3 nucleotide sequence: TGTGCCAGCAGCCAAGGGACTAGAATAGAGACCCAGTACTTC.

In DNA form, the CDR3 reads TGTGCCAGTAGTACTTATGCAACAGGGTTTGGAGAGACCCAGTACTTC. As protein: CASSTYATGFGETQYF. The V gene is TRBV19, the J gene TRBJ2-5; a possible D gene is TRBD1 (6 bases). The CDR3 loop spans 16 amino acids. V was shortened by 4 bases and J by 4 bases, with 19 bases between the two germline ends. Germline CDR1 is LNHDA and CDR2 is SQIVND (reference sequence).